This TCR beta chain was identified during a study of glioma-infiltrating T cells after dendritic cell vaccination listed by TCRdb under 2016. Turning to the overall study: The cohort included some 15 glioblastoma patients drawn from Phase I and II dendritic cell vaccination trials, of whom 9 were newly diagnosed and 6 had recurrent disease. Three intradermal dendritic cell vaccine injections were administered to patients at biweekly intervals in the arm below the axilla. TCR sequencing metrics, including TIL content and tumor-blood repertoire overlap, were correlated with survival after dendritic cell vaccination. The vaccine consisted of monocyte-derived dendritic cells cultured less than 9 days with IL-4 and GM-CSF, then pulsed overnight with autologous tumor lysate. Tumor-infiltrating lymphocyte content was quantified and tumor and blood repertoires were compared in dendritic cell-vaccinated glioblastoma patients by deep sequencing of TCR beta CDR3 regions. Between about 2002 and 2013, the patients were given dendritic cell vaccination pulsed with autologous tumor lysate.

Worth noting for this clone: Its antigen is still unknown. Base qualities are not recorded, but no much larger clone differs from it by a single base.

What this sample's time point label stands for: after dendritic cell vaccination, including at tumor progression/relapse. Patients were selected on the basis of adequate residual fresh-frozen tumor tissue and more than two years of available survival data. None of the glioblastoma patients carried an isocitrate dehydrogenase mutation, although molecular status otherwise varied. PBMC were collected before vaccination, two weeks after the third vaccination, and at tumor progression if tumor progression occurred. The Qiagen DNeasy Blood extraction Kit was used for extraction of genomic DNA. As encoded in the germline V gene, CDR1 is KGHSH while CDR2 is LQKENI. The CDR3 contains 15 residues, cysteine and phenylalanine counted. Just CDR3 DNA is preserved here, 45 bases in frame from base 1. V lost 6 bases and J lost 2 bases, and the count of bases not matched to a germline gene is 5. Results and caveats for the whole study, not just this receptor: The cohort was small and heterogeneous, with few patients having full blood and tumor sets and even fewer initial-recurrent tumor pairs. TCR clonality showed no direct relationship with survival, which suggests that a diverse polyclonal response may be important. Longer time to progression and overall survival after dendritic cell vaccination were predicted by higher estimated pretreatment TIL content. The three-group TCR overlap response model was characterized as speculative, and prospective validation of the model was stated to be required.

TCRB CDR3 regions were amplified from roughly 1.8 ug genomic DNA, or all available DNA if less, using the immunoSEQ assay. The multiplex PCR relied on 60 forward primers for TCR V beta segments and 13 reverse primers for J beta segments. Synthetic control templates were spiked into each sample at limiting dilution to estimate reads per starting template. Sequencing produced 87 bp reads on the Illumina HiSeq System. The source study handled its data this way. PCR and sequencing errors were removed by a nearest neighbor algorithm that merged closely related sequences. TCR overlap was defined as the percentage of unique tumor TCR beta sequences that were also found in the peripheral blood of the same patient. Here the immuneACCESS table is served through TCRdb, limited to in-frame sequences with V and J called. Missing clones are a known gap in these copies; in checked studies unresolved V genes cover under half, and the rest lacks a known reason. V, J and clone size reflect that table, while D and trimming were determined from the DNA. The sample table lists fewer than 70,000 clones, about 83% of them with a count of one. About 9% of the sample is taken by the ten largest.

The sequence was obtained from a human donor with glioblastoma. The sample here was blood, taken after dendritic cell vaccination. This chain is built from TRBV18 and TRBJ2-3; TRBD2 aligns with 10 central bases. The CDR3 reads CASSGLAGDTDTQYF. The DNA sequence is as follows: TGTGCCAGCTCGGGGCTAGCGGGGGACACAGATACGCAGTATTTT.